Following are 18 T cell receptor beta chains from one sample sequenced in a study of T cell repertoires in aging, cancer and after chemotherapy. Peripheral blood genomic DNA, not sorted cells or RNA, was the template. Rearranged V-D-J TRB sequences were amplified with a mixed TRB-A/B primer pool. Each CDR3 protein is one row after TCRdb ran MiXCR on the multiplex PCR reads. The sample holds thousands of distinct CDR3 sequences, 25% to 35% seen once. The source material was blood. These receptors came from a human donor in good health.

V gene TRBV18 combines with J gene TRBJ2-7; D is unresolved. Per germline, CDR1 KGHSH and CDR2 LQKENI. With 2 bases removed from V and 0 bases from J, the gap between germline ends came to 11 bases. The CDR3 covers 15 residues. CDR3 in DNA: TGTGCCAGCTCACCAGGGCAGACATACTCCTACGAGCAGTACTTC. Its translation is CASSPGQTYSYEQYF.

The table lists this clonotype with a few counts. The chain links TRBV18 to TRBJ2-7; 7 positions agree with TRBD1. The junction had 9 bases not matched to a gene; V was cut back by 5 bases and J by 2 bases. The CDR3 extends over 15 amino acids. CDR1 is KGHSH, CDR2 LQKENI, per germline. The CDR3 loop is CASSSIRQGTYEQYF. The CDR3 nucleotides are TGTGCCAGCTCATCTATCCGACAGGGTACCTACGAGCAGTACTTC. The full variable domain, rest sourced from reference TRBV18 and TRBJ2-7, is NAGVMQNPRHLVRRRGQEARLRCSPMKGHSHVYWYRQLPEEGLKFMVYLQKENIIDESGMPKERFSAEFPKEGPSILRIQQVVRGDSAAYFCASSSIRQGTYEQYFGPGTRLTVT.

This clonotype was recorded a few times. The CDR3 here is CATCPGGSQPQHF. The CDR3 nucleotides are TGTGCCACCTGCCCGGGGGGAAGTCAGCCCCAGCATTTT. This chain uses TRBV10-3 with TRBJ1-5; weak D call: TRBD1 (5 bases). Trimming stripped 10 bases from V and 6 bases from J, with 16 bases between. The CDR3 covers 13 residues. Germline V gene data show CDR1 as ENHRY and CDR2 as SYGVKD.

The V and J genes are TRBV19 and TRBJ1-1; no firm D call. The length of the CDR3 is 11 residues. Trimming stripped 10 bases from V and 5 bases from J, with 11 bases between. The germline V gene has CDR1 LNHDA and CDR2 SQIVND (reference sequence). CDR3 residues: CAIQAPTEAFF. The CDR3 bases are TGTGCCATCCAGGCTCCTACTGAAGCTTTCTTT.

The chain has TRBV7-2 and TRBJ2-1, with 9 bases aligning to TRBD2. The CDR3 runs 17 residues. Germline V gene lookup returns CDR1 SGHTA and CDR2 FQGNSA. V gave up 4 bases and J gave up 4 bases; unmatched junction bases: 11. The CDR3 DNA reads as TGTGCCAGCAGCTCGCCTAGGGGGCGGGGGGGATACAATGAGCAGTTCTTC. Translation: CASSSPRGRGGYNEQFF.

In this sample, this clonotype turned up a few times. V is TRBV13 and J is TRBJ1-1; no clear D gene. Germline V gene lookup returns CDR1 PRHDT and CDR2 FYEKMQ (reference sequence). Trimming stripped 1 base from V and 3 bases from J, with 12 bases between. The CDR3 is 15 residues long. The CDR3 DNA sequence: TGTGCCAGCAGCTTAGATTCCGTAGAGGACACTGAAGCTTTCTTT. It yields the protein CASSLDSVEDTEAFF.

This clonotype was seen more than once but under ten times. The chain couples TRBV18 to TRBJ2-1, with a weak D call TRBD1 (6 bases). The CDR3 length is 16 residues. Germline-derived CDR1 and CDR2 are KGHSH and LQKENI. V lost 3 bases and J lost 3, with 15 bases in between. This chain's CDR3 is CASSPPRGGDYNEQFF. CDR3 coding DNA: TGTGCCAGCTCACCCCCCCGAGGGGGAGACTACAATGAGCAGTTCTTC.

This clonotype was seen a few times. The chain carries TRBV6-5 and TRBJ2-1, with unresolved D. Germline V gene data show CDR1 as MNHEY and CDR2 as SVGAGI. V lost 5 bases, J lost 12 bases, and 14 bases lay in between. CDR3 length equals 12 residues. CDR3 sequence: CASSEETSTQFF. Written as DNA, the CDR3 is TGTGCCAGCAGTGAAGAAACGTCTACGCAGTTCTTC.

The table lists this clonotype with a few counts. The rearrangement uses TRBV5-5 and TRBJ2-7; D is ambiguous. Per the germline V gene, CDR1 is SGHKS and CDR2 is YYEKEE (reference sequence). The V end was cut by 0 bases, the J end by 4 bases, with 2 bases between. CDR3 length equals 11 residues. CDR3 coding DNA: TGTGCCAGCAGCTTGGAGTACGAGCAGTACTTC. Translated, it gives CASSLEYEQYF.

This chain links TRBV6-5 with TRBJ1-2, with a weak D call TRBD1 (6 bases). The CDR3 covers 13 residues. Trimming pared 2 bases from V and 8 bases from J, leaving 12 bases between. Germline assignment: CDR1 MNHEY and CDR2 SVGAGI. The CDR3 region is CASSYKDSGGYTF. The DNA of the CDR3 is TGTGCCAGCAGTTACAAGGACAGCGGAGGCTACACCTTC.

This clonotype ranks as medium-sized. V gene TRBV12-3 or TRBV12-4 combines with J gene TRBJ2-6; D gene ambiguous. The V and J ends lost 10 bases and 2 bases respectively, with 12 bases between them. CDR3 size: 14 residues. CDR3 region: CAIPGPAGANVLTF. The DNA for the CDR3 is TGTGCCATCCCTGGGCCAGCTGGGGCCAACGTCCTGACTTTC.

This clonotype was seen more than once but under ten times. The rearrangement uses TRBV6-4 and TRBJ2-3; 8 positions agree with TRBD2. The CDR3 runs to 14 residues. Germline V lookup: CDR1 MRHNA, CDR2 SNTAGT. V lost 6 bases, J lost 0 bases, and 2 bases stayed unmatched. The DNA for the CDR3 is TGTGCCAGCAGCTCTAGCGGGAGCACAGATACGCAGTATTTT. Residues: CASSSSGSTDTQYF.

J is TRBJ1-4 and V is TRBV19; 9 bases fit TRBD1. CDR1 and CDR2 from the germline V gene are LNHDA and SQIVND (reference sequence). The V gene end was trimmed by 8 bases and the J gene end by 2 bases; junction bases not matched to a gene: 9. This CDR3 contains 16 residues. The CDR3 spells CASSPGQGWTNEKLFF. The CDR3 bases are TGTGCCAGTTCACCGGGACAGGGTTGGACTAATGAAAAACTGTTTTTT. The full variable domain, its missing parts supplied by reference TRBV19 and TRBJ1-4, is DGGITQSPKYLFRKEGQNVTLSCEQNLNHDAMYWYRQDPGQGLRLIYYSQIVNDFQKGDIAEGYSVSREKKESFPLTVTSAQKNPTAFYLCASSPGQGWTNEKLFFGSGTQLSVL.

Within the sample, this clonotype is medium-sized (0.01 to 0.1%). The V gene is TRBV29-1, the J gene TRBJ1-2; D possibly corresponds to TRBD1 (6 bases). The germline gives CDR1 SQVTM, CDR2 ANQGSEA. Deletions cut 6 bases from V and 8 bases from J, with 7 bases between. The CDR3 loop spans 9 amino acids. CDR3 nucleotide sequence: TGCAGCGTAGGGGGGGGCTACACCTTC. As protein: CSVGGGYTF.

The CDR3 reads CASSFQGNYEQYF. In nucleotides, the CDR3 is TGTGCCAGCAGTTTCCAGGGGAACTACGAGCAGTACTTC. V is TRBV27 and J is TRBJ2-7, with D possibly matching TRBD1 (6 bases). The germline V gene has CDR1 MNHEY and CDR2 SMNVEV (reference sequence). CDR3 size: 13 residues. Trimming removed 3 bases from V and 3 bases from J, with 9 bases in between.

This chain connects TRBV6-1 to TRBJ2-7, with D possibly being TRBD2 (6 bases). Trimming removed 2 bases at V and 8 bases at J, with 10 bases between. This CDR3 contains 12 residues. Germline assignment: CDR1 MNHNS and CDR2 SASEGT. DNA for the CDR3: TGTGCCAGCAGTGAATGGCGGGGTAAGCAGTACTTC. This encodes CASSEWRGKQYF.

The chain combines TRBV19 with TRBJ1-2; unclear D gene. Germline lookup yields CDR1 LNHDA and CDR2 SQIVND (reference sequence). The CDR3 extends over 13 amino acids. V was pared by 3 bases and J by 4 bases, with 9 bases between. CDR3 nucleotides: TGTGCCAGTAGTATTAGTACGCCCTATGGCTACACCTTC. This translates into CASSISTPYGYTF. The variable domain in full, completed from reference TRBV19 and TRBJ1-2, reads DGGITQSPKYLFRKEGQNVTLSCEQNLNHDAMYWYRQDPGQGLRLIYYSQIVNDFQKGDIAEGYSVSREKKESFPLTVTSAQKNPTAFYLCASSISTPYGYTFGSGTRLTVV.

This clonotype has only a few counts. The CDR3 loop is CASNGQTQETQYF. The CDR3, as DNA: TGTGCCAGCAACGGACAGACCCAAGAGACCCAGTACTTC. This chain connects TRBV5-4 to TRBJ2-5; possibly TRBD1 for D (6 bases). Trimming removed 6 bases at V and 1 base at J, with 10 bases between. The CDR3 length is 13 residues. CDR1 and CDR2 (germline): SGHNT, YYREEE (reference sequence).